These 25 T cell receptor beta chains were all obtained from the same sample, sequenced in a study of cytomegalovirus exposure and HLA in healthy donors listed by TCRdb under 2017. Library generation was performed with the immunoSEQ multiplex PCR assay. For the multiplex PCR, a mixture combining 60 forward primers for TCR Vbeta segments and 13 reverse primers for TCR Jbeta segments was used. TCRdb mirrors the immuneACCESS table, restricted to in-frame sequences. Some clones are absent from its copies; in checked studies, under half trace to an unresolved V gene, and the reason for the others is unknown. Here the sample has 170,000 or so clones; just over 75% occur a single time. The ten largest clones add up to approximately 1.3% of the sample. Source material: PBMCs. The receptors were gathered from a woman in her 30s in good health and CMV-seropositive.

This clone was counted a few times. The CDR3 loop is CASRREAGEQYF. The DNA of the CDR3 is TGTGCCAGCAGAAGAGAAGCGGGGGAGCAGTACTTC. J is TRBJ2-7 and V is TRBV7-2, with 7 bases aligning to TRBD2. Losses at the gene ends were 6 bases for V and 7 bases for J; bases not matched to a gene: 6. The CDR3 consists of 12 residues. CDR1 and CDR2 (germline): SGHTA, FQGNSA.

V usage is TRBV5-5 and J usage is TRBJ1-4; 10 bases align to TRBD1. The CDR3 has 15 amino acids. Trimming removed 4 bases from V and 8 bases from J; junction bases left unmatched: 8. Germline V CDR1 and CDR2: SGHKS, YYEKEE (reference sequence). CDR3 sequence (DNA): TGTGCCAGCAGCCTGGGGGGACAGGGGACCGAAAAACTGTTTTTT. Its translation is CASSLGGQGTEKLFF.

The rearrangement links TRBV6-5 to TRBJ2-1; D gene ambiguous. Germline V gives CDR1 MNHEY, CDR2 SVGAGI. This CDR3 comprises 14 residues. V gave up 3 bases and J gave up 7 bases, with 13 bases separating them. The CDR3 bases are TGTGCCAGCAGTTATCGGTCGGCTAGTAATGAGCAGTTCTTC. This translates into CASSYRSASNEQFF.

CDR3 sequence reads: CASSLRDSDTDTQYF. The CDR3, as DNA: TGCGCCAGCAGCTTGAGGGACAGCGACACAGATACGCAGTATTTT. The chain joins TRBV5-1 to TRBJ2-3; 7 bases are a match to TRBD1. Germline values: CDR1 SGHRS, CDR2 YFSETQ. This CDR3 comprises 15 residues. Trimming cost V 1 base and J 2 bases; bases outside gene matches: 4. Based on the CDR3 plus reference TRBV5-1 and TRBJ2-3, the full variable domain is KAGVTQTPRYLIKTRGQQVTLSCSPISGHRSVSWYQQTPGQGLQFLFEYFSETQRNKGNFPGRFSGRQFSNSRSEMNVSTLELGDSALYLCASSLRDSDTDTQYFGPGTRLTVL.

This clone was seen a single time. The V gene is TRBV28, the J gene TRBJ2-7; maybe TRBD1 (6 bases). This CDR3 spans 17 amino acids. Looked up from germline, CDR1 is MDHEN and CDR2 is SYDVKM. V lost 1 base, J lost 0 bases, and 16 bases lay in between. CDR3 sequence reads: CASSLSRGQFSSYEQYF. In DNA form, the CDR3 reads TGTGCCAGCAGTTTATCTCGTGGACAGTTCAGCTCCTACGAGCAGTACTTC. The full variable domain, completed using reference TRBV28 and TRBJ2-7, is DVKVTQSSRYLVKRTGEKVFLECVQDMDHENMFWYRQDPGLGLRLIYFSYDVKMKEKGDIPEGYSVSREKKERFSLILESASTNQTSMYLCASSLSRGQFSSYEQYFGPGTRLTVT.

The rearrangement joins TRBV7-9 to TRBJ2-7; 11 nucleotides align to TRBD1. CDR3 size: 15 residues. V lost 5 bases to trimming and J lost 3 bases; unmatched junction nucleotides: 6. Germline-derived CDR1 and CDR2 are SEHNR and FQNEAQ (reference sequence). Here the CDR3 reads CASSLGQGVGYEQYF. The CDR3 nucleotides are TGTGCCAGCAGCCTGGGACAGGGGGTTGGCTACGAGCAGTACTTC.

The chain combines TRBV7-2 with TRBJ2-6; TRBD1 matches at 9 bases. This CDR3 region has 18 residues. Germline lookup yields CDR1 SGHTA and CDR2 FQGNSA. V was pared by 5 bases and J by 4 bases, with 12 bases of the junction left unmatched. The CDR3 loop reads CASSPQGAPSGGANVLTF. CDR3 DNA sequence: TGTGCCAGCAGCCCACAGGGGGCGCCCTCGGGAGGGGCCAACGTCCTGACTTTC.

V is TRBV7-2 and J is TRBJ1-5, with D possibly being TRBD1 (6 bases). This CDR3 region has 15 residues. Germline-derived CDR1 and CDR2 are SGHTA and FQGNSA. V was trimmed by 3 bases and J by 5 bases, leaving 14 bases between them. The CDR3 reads CASSFQAGVDQPQHF. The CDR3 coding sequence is TGTGCCAGCAGCTTCCAGGCAGGGGTTGATCAGCCCCAGCATTTT.

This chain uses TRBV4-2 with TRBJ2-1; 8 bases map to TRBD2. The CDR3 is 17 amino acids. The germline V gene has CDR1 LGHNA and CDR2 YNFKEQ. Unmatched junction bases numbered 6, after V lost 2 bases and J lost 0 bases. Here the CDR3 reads CASSQTSGISSYNEQFF. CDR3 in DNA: TGTGCCAGCAGCCAAACTAGCGGCATAAGCTCCTACAATGAGCAGTTCTTC.

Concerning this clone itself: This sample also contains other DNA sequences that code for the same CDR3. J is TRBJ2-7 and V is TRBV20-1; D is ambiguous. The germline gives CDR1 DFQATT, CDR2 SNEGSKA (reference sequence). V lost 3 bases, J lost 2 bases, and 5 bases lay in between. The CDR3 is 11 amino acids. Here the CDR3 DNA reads TGCAGTGCTAGTCAGGCCTACGAGCAGTACTTC. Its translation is CSASQAYEQYF.

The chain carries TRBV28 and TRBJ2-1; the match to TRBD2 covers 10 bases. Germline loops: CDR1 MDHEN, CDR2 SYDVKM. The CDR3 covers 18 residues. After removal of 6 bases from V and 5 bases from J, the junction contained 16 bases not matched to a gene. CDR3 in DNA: TGTGCCAGCAGGCCCCAGGGACTAGCGCTAAGATGGGACAATGAGCAGTTCTTC. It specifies CASRPQGLALRWDNEQFF.

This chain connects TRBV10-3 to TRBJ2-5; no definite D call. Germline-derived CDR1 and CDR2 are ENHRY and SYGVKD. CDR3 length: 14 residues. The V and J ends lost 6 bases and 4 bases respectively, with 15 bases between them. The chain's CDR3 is CAIRPGLGRETQYF. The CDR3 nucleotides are TGTGCCATCAGACCGGGTCTCGGCCGAGAGACCCAGTACTTC.

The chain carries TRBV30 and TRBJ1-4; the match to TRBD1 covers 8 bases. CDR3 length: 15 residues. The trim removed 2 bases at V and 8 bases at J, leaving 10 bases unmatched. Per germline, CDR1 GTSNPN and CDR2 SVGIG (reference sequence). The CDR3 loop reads CAWSKETGAREKLFF. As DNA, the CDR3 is TGTGCCTGGAGTAAAGAGACAGGGGCAAGGGAAAAACTGTTTTTT.

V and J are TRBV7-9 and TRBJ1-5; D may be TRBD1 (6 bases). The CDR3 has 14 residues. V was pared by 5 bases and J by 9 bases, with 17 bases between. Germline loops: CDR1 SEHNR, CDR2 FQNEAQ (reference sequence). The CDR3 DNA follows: TGTGCCAGCAGCAAAAGGGGGGGGAAATCGCCCCAGCATTTT. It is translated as CASSKRGGKSPQHF.

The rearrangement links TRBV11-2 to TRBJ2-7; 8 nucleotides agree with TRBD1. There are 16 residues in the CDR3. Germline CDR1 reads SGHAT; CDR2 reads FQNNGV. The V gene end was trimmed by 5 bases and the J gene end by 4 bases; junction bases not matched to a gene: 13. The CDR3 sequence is CASSRYGTGQRYEQYF. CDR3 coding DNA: TGTGCCAGCAGCCGATATGGGACAGGCCAGAGGTACGAGCAGTACTTC.

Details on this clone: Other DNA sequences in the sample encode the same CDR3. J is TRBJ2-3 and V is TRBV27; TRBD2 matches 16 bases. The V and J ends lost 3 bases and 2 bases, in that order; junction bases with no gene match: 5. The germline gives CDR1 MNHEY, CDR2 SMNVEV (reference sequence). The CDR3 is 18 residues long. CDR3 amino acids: CASSLGLAGGPITDTQYF. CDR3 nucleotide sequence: TGTGCCAGCAGTTTGGGACTAGCGGGAGGGCCCATCACAGATACGCAGTATTTT.

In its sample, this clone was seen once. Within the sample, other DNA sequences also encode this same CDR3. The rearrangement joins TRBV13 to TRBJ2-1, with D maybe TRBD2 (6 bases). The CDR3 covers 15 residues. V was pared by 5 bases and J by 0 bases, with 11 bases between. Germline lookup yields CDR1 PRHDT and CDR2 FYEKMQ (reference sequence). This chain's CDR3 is CASSLGGSSYNEQFF. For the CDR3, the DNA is TGTGCCAGCAGCCTGGGGGGAAGCTCCTACAATGAGCAGTTCTTC.

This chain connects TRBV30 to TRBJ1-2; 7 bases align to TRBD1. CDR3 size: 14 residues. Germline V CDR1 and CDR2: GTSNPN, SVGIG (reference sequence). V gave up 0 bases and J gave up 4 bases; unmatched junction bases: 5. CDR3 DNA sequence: TGTGCCTGGAGTGTTCTTAGGACAGGCTATGGCTACACCTTC. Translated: CAWSVLRTGYGYTF.

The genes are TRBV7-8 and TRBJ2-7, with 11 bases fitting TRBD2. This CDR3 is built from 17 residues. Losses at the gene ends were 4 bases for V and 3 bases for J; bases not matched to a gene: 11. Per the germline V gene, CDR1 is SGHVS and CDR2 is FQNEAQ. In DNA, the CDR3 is TGTGCCAGCAGCTCCCCCATACTAGCGGGAGAACTCTACGAGCAGTACTTC. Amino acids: CASSSPILAGELYEQYF.

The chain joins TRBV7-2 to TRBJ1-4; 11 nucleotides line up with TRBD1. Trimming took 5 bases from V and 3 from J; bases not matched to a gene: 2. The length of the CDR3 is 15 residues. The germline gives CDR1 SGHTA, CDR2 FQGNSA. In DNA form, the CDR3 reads TGTGCCAGCAGCGGACAGGGGGCGGCTAATGAAAAACTGTTTTTT. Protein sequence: CASSGQGAANEKLFF.

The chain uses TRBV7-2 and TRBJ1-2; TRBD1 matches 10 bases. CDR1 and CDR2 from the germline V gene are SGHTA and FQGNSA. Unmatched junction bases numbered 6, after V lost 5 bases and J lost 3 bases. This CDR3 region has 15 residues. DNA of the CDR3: TGTGCCAGCAGCCCCCCGGGACAGGGGTACTATGGCTACACCTTC. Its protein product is CASSPPGQGYYGYTF.

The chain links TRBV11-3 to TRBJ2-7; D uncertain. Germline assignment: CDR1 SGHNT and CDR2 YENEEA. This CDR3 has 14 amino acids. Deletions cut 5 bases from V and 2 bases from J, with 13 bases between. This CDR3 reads CASSRSGFAYEQYF. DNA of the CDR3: TGTGCCAGCAGCCGTTCAGGTTTTGCCTACGAGCAGTACTTC.

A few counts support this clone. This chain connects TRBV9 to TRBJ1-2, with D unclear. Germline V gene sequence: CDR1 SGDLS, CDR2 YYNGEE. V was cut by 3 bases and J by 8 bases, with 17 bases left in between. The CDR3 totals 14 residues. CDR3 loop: CASSAISPGRGYTF. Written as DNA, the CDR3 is TGTGCCAGCAGCGCCATCTCCCCTGGGCGCGGCTACACCTTC. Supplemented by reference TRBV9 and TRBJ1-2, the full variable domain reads DSGVTQTPKHLITATGQRVTLRCSPRSGDLSVYWYQQSLDQGLQFLIQYYNGEERAKGNILERFSAQQFPDLHSELNLSSLELGDSALYFCASSAISPGRGYTFGSGTRLTVV.

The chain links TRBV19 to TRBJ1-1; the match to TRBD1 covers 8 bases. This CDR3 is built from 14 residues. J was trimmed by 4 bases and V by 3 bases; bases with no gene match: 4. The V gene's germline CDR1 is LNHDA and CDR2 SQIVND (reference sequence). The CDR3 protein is CASSIHTGGTEAFF. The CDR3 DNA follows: TGTGCCAGTAGTATTCATACAGGGGGCACTGAAGCTTTCTTT.

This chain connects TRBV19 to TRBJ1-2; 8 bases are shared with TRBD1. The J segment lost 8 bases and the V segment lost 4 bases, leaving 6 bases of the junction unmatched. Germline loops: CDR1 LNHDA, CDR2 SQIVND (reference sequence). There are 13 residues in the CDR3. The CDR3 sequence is CASSTDRVSGYTF. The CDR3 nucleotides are TGTGCCAGTAGTACGGACAGGGTGAGCGGCTACACCTTC. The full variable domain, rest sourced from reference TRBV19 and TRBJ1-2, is DGGITQSPKYLFRKEGQNVTLSCEQNLNHDAMYWYRQDPGQGLRLIYYSQIVNDFQKGDIAEGYSVSREKKESFPLTVTSAQKNPTAFYLCASSTDRVSGYTFGSGTRLTVV.